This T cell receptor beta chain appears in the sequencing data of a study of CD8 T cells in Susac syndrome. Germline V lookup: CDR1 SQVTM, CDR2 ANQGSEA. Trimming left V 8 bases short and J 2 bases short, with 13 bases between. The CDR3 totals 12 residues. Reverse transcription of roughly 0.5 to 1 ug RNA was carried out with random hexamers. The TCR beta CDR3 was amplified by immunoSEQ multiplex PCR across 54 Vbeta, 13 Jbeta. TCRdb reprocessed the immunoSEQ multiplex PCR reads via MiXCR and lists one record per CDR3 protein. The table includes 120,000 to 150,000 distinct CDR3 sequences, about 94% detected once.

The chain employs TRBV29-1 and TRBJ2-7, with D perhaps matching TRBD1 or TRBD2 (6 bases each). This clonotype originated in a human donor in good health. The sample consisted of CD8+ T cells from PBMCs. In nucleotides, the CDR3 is TGCAGCATGAGGGGGGACCCCTACGAGCAGTACTTC. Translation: CSMRGDPYEQYF.